These T cell receptor beta chains were read from a single sample in a study of patients and donors after allogeneic stem cell transplantation. TCRdb processed the RT-PCR reads anew with MiXCR; each CDR3 protein has one entry. The sample lists 100,000 to 120,000 distinct CDR3 sequences, about a third occurring once. Sequenced: blood, either unsorted or a sorted T cell fraction (not recorded which). The receptors shown here come from a human donor who was either an allogeneic HSCT recipient or a stem cell or donor lymphocyte infusion donor (not recorded which). It is not recorded whose cells these are; they may come from a transplant donor. Both conserved end residues are part of each CDR3. D genes are given only for firm matches. Expanded clones are given a class, and other clones once, few, many or no size at all.

V,size,D,length,J,CDR3,DNA
TRBV6-6,few,TRBD1,15,TRBJ2-5,CASRSTGREWETQYF,TGTGCCAGCAGATCGACAGGGAGAGAGTGGGAGACCCAGTACTTC
TRBV25-1,-,-,14,TRBJ2-2,CASSEGKGRGELFF,TGTGCCAGCAGTGAAGGGAAGGGGAGGGGGGAGCTGTTTTTT
TRBV7-9,-,TRBD1,14,TRBJ1-6,CASSTGQGNSPLHF,TGTGCCAGCAGCACGGGACAGGGGAATTCACCCCTCCACTTT
TRBV29-1,-,-,15,TRBJ2-7,CSVEDGTGVPYEQYF,TGCAGCGTTGAAGATGGGACGGGAGTACCCTACGAGCAGTACTTC
TRBV3-1,-,-,14,TRBJ2-3,CASSRGTSTDTQYF,TGTGCCAGCAGCCGAGGGACTAGCACAGATACGCAGTATTTT
TRBV15,-,TRBD2,15,TRBJ2-2,CATSRREGLSGELFF,TGTGCCACCAGCAGACGGGAGGGCCTTTCCGGGGAGCTGTTTTTT
TRBV4-2,-,TRBD1,16,TRBJ1-6,CASSQDPGTGNSPLHF,TGTGCCAGCAGCCAAGATCCCGGGACAGGCAATTCACCCCTCCACTTT
TRBV28,few,-,15,TRBJ2-7,CASSPPTRDWYEQYF,TGTGCCAGCAGTCCACCAACCCGGGACTGGTACGAGCAGTACTTC
TRBV4-2,-,-,14,TRBJ1-2,CASSHPGAHYGYTF,TGTGCCAGCAGCCACCCGGGGGCCCACTATGGCTACACCTTC
TRBV12-3/TRBV12-4,-,TRBD1,13,TRBJ1-1,CASSYRGLAEAFF,TGTGCCAGCAGCTACAGGGGGCTCGCTGAAGCTTTCTTT
TRBV20-1,-,-,14,TRBJ2-3,CSAREVLRTDTQYF,TGCAGTGCTAGAGAGGTACTCCGCACAGATACGCAGTATTTT
TRBV6-5,many,TRBD1,14,TRBJ1-5,CASSPQGGNQPQHF,TGTGCCAGCAGTCCTCAGGGGGGCAATCAGCCCCAGCATTTT
TRBV29-1,few,-,12,TRBJ2-7,CSGGTYSYEQYF,TGCAGCGGCGGGACTTACTCCTACGAGCAGTACTTC
TRBV6-2/TRBV6-3,-,TRBD2,14,TRBJ2-1,CASARSGSYNEQFF,TGTGCCAGCGCCCGTAGCGGGAGTTACAATGAGCAGTTCTTC
TRBV12-3/TRBV12-4,many,-,14,TRBJ1-5,CASTVTGTGQPQHF,TGTGCCAGCACCGTAACAGGGACGGGACAGCCCCAGCATTTT
TRBV20-1,-,-,11,TRBJ2-7,CSAIEGYEQYF,TGCAGTGCCATTGAAGGCTACGAGCAGTACTTC
TRBV29-1,-,TRBD1,14,TRBJ1-1,CSVPRDRRNTEAFF,TGCAGCGTTCCCCGGGACAGGAGGAACACTGAAGCTTTCTTT
TRBV6-5,-,-,12,TRBJ1-2,CASSYGGGLNTF,TGTGCCAGCAGTTACGGGGGAGGGCTAAACACCTTC
TRBV10-3,-,-,18,TRBJ2-2,CAISEGTRPTVDTGELFF,TGTGCCATCAGTGAGGGCACAAGGCCTACCGTCGACACCGGGGAGCTGTTTTTT
TRBV7-3,few,-,16,TRBJ2-3,CASSLTPGTSTDTQYF,TGTGCCAGCAGCTTAACCCCCGGGACTAGCACAGATACGCAGTATTTT
TRBV20-1,-,-,15,TRBJ1-1,CSARTVQRGYAEAFF,TGCAGTGCTAGAACGGTCCAAAGGGGATACGCTGAAGCTTTCTTT
TRBV6-2/TRBV6-3,-,TRBD1,15,TRBJ2-1,CASSYSRGQDYEQFF,TGTGCCAGCAGTTACTCGAGGGGACAGGACTATGAGCAGTTCTTC
TRBV20-1,-,-,13,TRBJ1-1,CSATGRLNTEAFF,TGCAGTGCAACGGGACGCTTGAACACTGAAGCTTTCTTT
TRBV10-3,-,-,14,TRBJ2-2,CAISESINTGELFF,TGTGCCATCAGTGAGTCTATAAACACCGGGGAGCTGTTTTTT
TRBV9,-,TRBD1,15,TRBJ1-1,CASSHTQGWNTEAFF,TGTGCCAGCAGCCATACACAGGGGTGGAACACTGAAGCTTTCTTT
TRBV7-6,-,-,12,TRBJ2-3,CASSLKGNTQYF,TGTGCCAGCAGCTTAAAAGGGAATACGCAGTATTTT
TRBV28,few,-,13,TRBJ2-5,CASSLNLWETQYF,TGTGCCAGCAGTTTAAACTTGTGGGAGACCCAGTACTTC
TRBV12-3/TRBV12-4,few,TRBD1,16,TRBJ1-2,CASRRTGPTFTYGYTF,TGTGCCAGCAGACGGACAGGGCCGACATTCACTTATGGCTACACCTTC
TRBV4-2,few,TRBD1,18,TRBJ1-5,CASSHAIRGQFSDQPQHF,TGTGCCAGCAGCCATGCTATAAGGGGACAGTTTTCCGATCAGCCCCAGCATTTT
TRBV27,few,-,16,TRBJ2-7,CASSFSVGDELYEQYF,TGTGCCAGCAGTTTTTCAGTGGGAGATGAGCTCTACGAGCAGTACTTC
TRBV5-1,-,-,13,TRBJ1-2,CASSRLTSSLPSF,TGCGCCAGCAGCCGCCTCACAAGCTCCCTCCCCAGCTTC
TRBV7-9,-,-,16,TRBJ2-1,CSSSAQGAPRYNEQFF,TGTTCCAGCAGCGCCCAGGGTGCGCCTAGGTACAATGAGCAGTTCTTC
TRBV7-9,-,-,14,TRBJ2-7,CASSLSGRPYEQYF,TGTGCCAGCAGCTTAAGCGGGCGCCCTTACGAGCAGTACTTC
TRBV5-1,many,TRBD1,15,TRBJ1-3,CASSLEGAPGNTIYF,TGCGCCAGCAGCTTGGAGGGGGCGCCTGGAAACACCATATATTTT
TRBV7-2,once,-,15,TRBJ1-6,CASSLEGLYNSPLHF,TGTGCCAGCAGCTTAGAAGGACTTTATAATTCACCCCTCCACTTT
TRBV7-8,-,-,15,TRBJ1-5,CASSLAQSWGQPQHF,TGTGCCAGCAGCTTAGCGCAGTCCTGGGGGCAACCCCAGCATTTT
TRBV4-2,-,TRBD1,15,TRBJ2-3,CASSHRDSSTDTQYF,TGTGCCAGCAGTCACCGGGACAGCAGCACAGATACGCAGTATTTT
TRBV7-8,-,-,16,TRBJ1-5,CASSFRGLPPGQPQHF,TGTGCCAGCAGCTTCAGGGGTTTGCCCCCAGGCCAGCCCCAGCATTTT
TRBV20-1,-,-,13,TRBJ2-7,CSASIQSSYEQYF,TGCAGTGCCTCCATCCAGAGCTCCTACGAGCAGTACTTC
TRBV11-2,few,-,13,TRBJ1-1,CASSFGWDTEAFF,TGTGCCAGCAGCTTCGGGTGGGACACTGAAGCTTTCTTT
TRBV28,once,TRBD1,15,TRBJ2-5,CASSPQGAHRETQYF,TGTGCCAGCAGTCCTCAGGGGGCCCACCGGGAGACCCAGTACTTC
TRBV20-1,-,-,14,TRBJ1-1,CSAIFSGFGTEAFF,TGCAGTGCTATCTTCTCAGGGTTTGGCACTGAAGCTTTCTTT